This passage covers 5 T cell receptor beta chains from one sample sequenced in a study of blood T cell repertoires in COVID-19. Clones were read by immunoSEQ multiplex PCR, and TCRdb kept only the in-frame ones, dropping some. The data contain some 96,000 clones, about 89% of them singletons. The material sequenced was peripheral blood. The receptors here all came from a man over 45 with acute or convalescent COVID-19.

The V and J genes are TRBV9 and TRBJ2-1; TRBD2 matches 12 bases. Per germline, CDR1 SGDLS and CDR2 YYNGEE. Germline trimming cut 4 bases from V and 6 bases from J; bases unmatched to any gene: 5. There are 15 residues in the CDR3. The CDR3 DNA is TGTGCCAGCAGCCCCCGACTAGCGGGAGCCAATGAGCAGTTCTTC. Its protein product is CASSPRLAGANEQFF. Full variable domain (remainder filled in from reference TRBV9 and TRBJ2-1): DSGVTQTPKHLITATGQRVTLRCSPRSGDLSVYWYQQSLDQGLQFLIQYYNGEERAKGNILERFSAQQFPDLHSELNLSSLELGDSALYFCASSPRLAGANEQFFGPGTRLTVL.

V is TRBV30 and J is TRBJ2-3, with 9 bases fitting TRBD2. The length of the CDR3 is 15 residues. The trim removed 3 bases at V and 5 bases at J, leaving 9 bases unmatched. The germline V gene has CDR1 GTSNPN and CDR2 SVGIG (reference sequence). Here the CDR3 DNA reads TGTGCCTGGAGCGGGACTAGCAGTATGGGAGATACGCAGTATTTT. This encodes CAWSGTSSMGDTQYF. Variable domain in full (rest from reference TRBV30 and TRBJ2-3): SQTIHQWPATLVQPVGSPLSLECTVEGTSNPNLYWYRQAAGRGLQLLFYSVGIGQISSEVPQNLSASRPQDRQFILSSKKLLLSDSGFYLCAWSGTSSMGDTQYFGPGTRLTVL.

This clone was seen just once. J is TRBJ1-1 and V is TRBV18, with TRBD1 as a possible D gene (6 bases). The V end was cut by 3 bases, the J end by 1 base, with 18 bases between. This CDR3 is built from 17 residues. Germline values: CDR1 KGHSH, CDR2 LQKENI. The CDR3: CASSPKPGGAENTEAFF. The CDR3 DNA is TGTGCCAGCTCACCGAAGCCGGGGGGCGCGGAGAACACTGAAGCTTTCTTT.

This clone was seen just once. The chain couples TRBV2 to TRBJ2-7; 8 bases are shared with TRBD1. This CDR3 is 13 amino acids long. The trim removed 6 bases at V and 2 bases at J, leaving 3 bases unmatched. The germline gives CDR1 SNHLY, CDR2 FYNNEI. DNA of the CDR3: TGTGCCAGCAGCCCACAGGGGGCCTACGAGCAGTACTTC. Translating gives CASSPQGAYEQYF.

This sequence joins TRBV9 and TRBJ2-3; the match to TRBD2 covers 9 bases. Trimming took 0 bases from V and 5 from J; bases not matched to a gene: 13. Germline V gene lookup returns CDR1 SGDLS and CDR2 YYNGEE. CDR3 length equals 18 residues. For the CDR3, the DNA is TGTGCCAGCAGCGTAGCTCCCCCTAGCGGGACAAAGGGAGATACGCAGTATTTT. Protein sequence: CASSVAPPSGTKGDTQYF.